This paragraph covers one T cell receptor beta chain sequence. The target antigen is unknown. This sample stems from a study of shared clonotypes between healthy human individuals. Under the authors' procedure: ImmunoSEQ output held junction-only sequences without quality scores, so filtering differed. Clones were read by immunoSEQ multiplex PCR, and TCRdb kept only the in-frame ones, dropping some. Clonal size and the V and J genes are those of that table, whereas D and trimming came from the DNA. The sample has about 2.3 million clones, 80% to 95% seen once; the top ten hold approximately 0.39%. V was shortened by 5 bases and J by 6 bases, with 11 bases between the two germline ends. The CDR3 runs 13 residues. Germline V CDR1 and CDR2: LGHNT, FRNRAP. The donor cohort consisted entirely of Caucasian adults residing in Nashville, Tennessee. General observations from the study: Generation probability values for non-shared clonotypes were lower than those for clonotypes shared by all four donors.

The V call is TRBV12-5, the J call TRBJ2-1; a weak D match, TRBD2 (6 bases). The material sequenced was naive CD4+ T cells from PBMCs. Subset in this sample: CD45RA+ positively selected. This receptor was identified in a man between 18 and 35 years old in good health. Some clones in this sample may be carry-over from other donors' samples. The CDR3 loop is CASGLSGSNEQFF. DNA for the CDR3: TGTGCTAGTGGTCTTTCCGGGAGCAATGAGCAGTTCTTC. Supplemented by reference TRBV12-5 and TRBJ2-1, the full variable domain reads DARVTQTPRHKVTEMGQEVTMRCQPILGHNTVFWYRQTMMQGLELLAYFRNRAPLDDSGMPKDRFSAEMPDATLATLKIQPSEPRDSAVYFCASGLSGSNEQFFGPGTRLTVL.